This TCR beta chain appears in the sequencing data of a study of blood T cell repertoires in COVID-19. The overall study: Acute and convalescent COVID-19 specimens originated in the United States, Italy and Spain. The analysed material was cDNA or gDNA that came from T cells, B-cell-depleted T cells, or PBMCs.

In the original processing: Estimation of nucleated cell counts was performed using reference gene primer amplification. Assay: immunoSEQ multiplex PCR; the TCRdb copy retains only in-frame clones and omits some. The D gene and trimming were derived from the DNA, and the V and J assignments and clone size from that table. The top ten hold 10% to 13% of the sample, which has 130,000 to 150,000 clones, roughly 90% seen once. In germline, CDR1 is SGHNT, CDR2 YENEEA. This CDR3 has 13 residues. V lost 1 base to trimming and J lost 5 bases, with 8 bases between them. The chain couples TRBV11-3 to TRBJ2-5; D might be TRBD2 (6 bases). The sample was peripheral blood. The receptor was derived from a man aged 50 to 60 with active or convalescent COVID-19. CDR3 region: CASSLGEAETQYF. CDR3 coding DNA: TGTGCCAGCAGCTTAGGGGAGGCGGAGACCCAGTACTTC. The variable domain in full, completed from reference TRBV11-3 and TRBJ2-5, reads EAGVVQSPRYKIIEKKQPVAFWCNPISGHNTLYWYLQNLGQGPELLIRYENEEAVDDSQLPKDRFSAERLKGVDSTLKIQPAELGDSAVYLCASSLGEAETQYFGPGTRLLVL.